This T cell receptor beta chain was documented in a study of PD-L1 blockade in urothelial cancer. Overall study: Men with urothelial cancer arising in the bladder made up about 85% of the roughly 29 patients. Patients had undergone 0 to 3 prior chemotherapy regimens.

This clone was seen only once. With V trimmed by 4 bases and J by 2 bases, 5 bases remained unmatched. Germline V gene lookup returns CDR1 SGHRS and CDR2 YFSETQ. The CDR3 runs 15 residues. Synthetic TCR analog templates were added to each PCR reaction. Sequencing used immunoSEQ multiplex PCR; TCRdb keeps in-frame clones, though not all of them. Of around 50,000 clones listed, approximately 78% are singletons. Stated time point: pretreatment peripheral blood. The chain recombines TRBV5-1 with TRBJ2-1, with TRBD1 identical over 8 bases. The TCR originated in a man aged 50 or older with urothelial cancer. The source was PBMCs, collected around atezolizumab (anti-PD-L1) treatment. The CDR3 DNA follows: TGCGCCAGCAGCCCCGACAGGGGAGCCTACAATGAGCAGTTCTTC. Translating gives CASSPDRGAYNEQFF. The full variable domain, with the rest looked up from reference TRBV5-1 and TRBJ2-1, is KAGVTQTPRYLIKTRGQQVTLSCSPISGHRSVSWYQQTPGQGLQFLFEYFSETQRNKGNFPGRFSGRQFSNSRSEMNVSTLELGDSALYLCASSPDRGAYNEQFFGPGTRLTVL.